A selection of T cell receptor beta chains follows, all from one sample in a study of neoadjuvant nivolumab and ipilimumab in lung cancer. The repertoire was sequenced with immunoSEQ multiplex PCR; TCRdb's copy has only in-frame clones and lacks some. The sample consists of approximately 13,000 clones, approximately 68% of them appearing once. The source was peripheral blood, collected after neoadjuvant nivolumab, alone or with ipilimumab, at or shortly before surgery. The receptors come from an adult with non-small cell lung cancer. Both conserved end residues are trimmed from each CDR3. Each record gives: V gene, CDR3 protein.

TRBV27 ASSLGVTNEKLF
TRBV18 ASSHVTDRGSGYT
TRBV25-1 ASSATDSSYNEQF
TRBV11-1 ASSTRAGGNTGELF
TRBV11-3 ASSLGGRESSYEQY
TRBV11-3 ASSFGDPGANVLT
TRBV18 ASSDQGESGYT
TRBV5-5 ASSLATTYEQY
TRBV18 ASSKGLAGLDTQY
TRBV18 ASSPGQGVTYEQY
TRBV10-1 ASSEYRGPYEQY
TRBV5-1 ASREASGMGDTQY
TRBV7-2 ASSLRQVSDGYT
TRBV5-1 ASSLVVGTEAF
TRBV29-1 SVEKGAPETQY
TRBV6-5 ASSLTAGTGLYGYT
TRBV11-1 ASSEGLSQETQY
TRBV7-9 ASSEQGAHTEAF